These 5 T cell receptor beta chains share one sample of origin, sequenced in a study of tumor-infiltrating lymphocytes in primary liver carcinoma. The tissue used was unsorted bulk material of about 20-33 mg. RNA and DNA were co-extracted from it with the AllPrep DNA/RNA mini kit. The researchers produced TCR beta cDNA from approximately 460 ng total RNA with a constant-region primer. ARM-PCR, slightly modified, supplied the TCR beta libraries through three nested multiplex PCR rounds. Forward primers for TRBV1-TRBV30 and a C-beta reverse primer served the first two PCR rounds, at about 10 cycles each. Each CDR3 protein is one row after TCRdb ran MiXCR on the multiplex PCR reads. The data show approximately 190,000 distinct CDR3 sequences, just under 85% seen once. The source material was tumor tissue from primary liver carcinoma. These receptors originate from a man aged 40-49 years with primary liver carcinoma and hepatitis B virus infection.

This sequence joins TRBV11-1 and TRBJ2-2, with D maybe TRBD2 (5 bases). CDR1 and CDR2 (germline): SGHAT, FQDESV (reference sequence). CDR3 length: 14 amino acids. The V gene lost 7 bases and the J gene lost 4 bases, with 13 bases spanning the gap. The CDR3 DNA reads as TGTGCCAGCAACTATACTAGTGGCACCGGGGAGCTGTTTTTT. Amino acid sequence: CASNYTSGTGELFF.

About this clonotype itself: Germline and junction disagree at one end, which may indicate a read error. The gene calls are TRBV6-6 and TRBJ2-1, with a tentative D call TRBD2 (6 bases). The germline CDR1 and CDR2 sequences are MNHNY and SVGAGI (reference sequence). This CDR3 has 15 amino acids. The CDR3 is CASSNAGTANDEQFF. Written as DNA, the CDR3 is TGCGCCAGCAGTAATGCCGGGACTGCTAACGATGAGCAGTTCTTC.

As to this clonotype: The junction differs from germline at one of its ends, possibly a read error. The chain joins TRBV29-1 to TRBJ2-1, with 11 bases that match TRBD2. Germline CDR1 SQVTM, CDR2 ANQGSEA. CDR3 length: 15 residues. As DNA, the CDR3 is TGCATCGTTGTATTAGCGGGAGGGTTCTACAATGAGCAGTTCTTC. This encodes CIVVLAGGFYNEQFF.

With regard to this clonotype: A read error may explain this, as a much larger clone is one base away. The rearrangement uses TRBV7-9 and TRBJ2-2, with 7 bases matching TRBD1. Germline-derived CDR1 and CDR2 are SEHNR and FQNEAQ (reference sequence). The CDR3 has 15 residues. V shed 5 bases and J 5 bases; nucleotides not matched to a gene: 8. CDR3 residues: CASSPGQVKTGELFF. The CDR3 DNA reads as TGTGCCAGCAGCCCCGGACAGGTGAAGACCGGGGAGCTGTTTTTT.

As regards this clonotype: A junction boundary mismatches the germline segment, possibly from a read error. The chain has TRBV5-6 and TRBJ2-7; a weak D match, TRBD1 (6 bases). CDR1 and CDR2 (germline): SGHDT, YYEEEE. The CDR3 runs to 14 residues. The DNA of the CDR3 is TGTGCCAGCAGCTTACAGGGAAGGAACTACGAGCATTACTTC. Protein product: CASSLQGRNYEHYF.